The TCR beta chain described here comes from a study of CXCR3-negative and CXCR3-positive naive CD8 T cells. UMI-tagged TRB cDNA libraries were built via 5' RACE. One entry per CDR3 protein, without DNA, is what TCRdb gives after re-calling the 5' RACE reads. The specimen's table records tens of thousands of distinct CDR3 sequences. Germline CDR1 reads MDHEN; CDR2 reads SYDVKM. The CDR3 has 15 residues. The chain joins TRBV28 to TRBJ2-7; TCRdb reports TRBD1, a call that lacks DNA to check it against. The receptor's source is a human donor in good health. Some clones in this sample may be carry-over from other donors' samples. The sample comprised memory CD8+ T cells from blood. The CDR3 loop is CASSLRDRATYEQYF.